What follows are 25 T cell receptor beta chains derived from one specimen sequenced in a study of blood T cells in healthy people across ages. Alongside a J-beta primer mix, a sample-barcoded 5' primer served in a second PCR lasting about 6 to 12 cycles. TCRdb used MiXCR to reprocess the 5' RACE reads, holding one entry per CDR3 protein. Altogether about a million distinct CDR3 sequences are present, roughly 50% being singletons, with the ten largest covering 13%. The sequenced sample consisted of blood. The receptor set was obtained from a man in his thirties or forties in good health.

The CDR3 loop reads CSARDLAGSSYNSPLHF. Here the CDR3 DNA reads TGCAGTGCTAGAGATCTTGCAGGGAGCTCCTATAATTCACCCCTCCACTTT. The chain combines TRBV20-1 with TRBJ1-6; a weak D match, TRBD1 (5 bases). Germline V gene sequence: CDR1 DFQATT, CDR2 SNEGSKA (reference sequence). The V end was cut by 0 bases, the J end by 0 bases, with 12 bases between. This CDR3 region has 17 residues.

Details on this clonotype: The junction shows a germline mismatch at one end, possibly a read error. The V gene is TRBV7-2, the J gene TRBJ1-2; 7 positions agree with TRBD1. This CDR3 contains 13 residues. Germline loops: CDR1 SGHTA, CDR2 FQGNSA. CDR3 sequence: CAGSADRIYGYTF. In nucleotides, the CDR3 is TGTGCCGGCAGCGCGGACAGGATCTATGGCTACACCTTC.

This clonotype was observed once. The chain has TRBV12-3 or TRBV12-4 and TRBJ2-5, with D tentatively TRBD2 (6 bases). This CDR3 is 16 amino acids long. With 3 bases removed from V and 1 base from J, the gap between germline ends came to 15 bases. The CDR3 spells CASSLVPGGGQETQYF. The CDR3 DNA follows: TGTGCCAGCAGTTTGGTGCCCGGGGGAGGCCAAGAGACCCAGTACTTC.

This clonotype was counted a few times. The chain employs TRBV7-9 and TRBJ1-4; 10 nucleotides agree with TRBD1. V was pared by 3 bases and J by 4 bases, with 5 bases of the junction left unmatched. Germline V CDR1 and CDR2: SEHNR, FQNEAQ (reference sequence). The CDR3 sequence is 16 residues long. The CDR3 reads CASSLGQGIRNEKLFF. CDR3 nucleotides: TGTGCCAGCAGCTTGGGACAGGGGATCCGTAATGAAAAACTGTTTTTT.

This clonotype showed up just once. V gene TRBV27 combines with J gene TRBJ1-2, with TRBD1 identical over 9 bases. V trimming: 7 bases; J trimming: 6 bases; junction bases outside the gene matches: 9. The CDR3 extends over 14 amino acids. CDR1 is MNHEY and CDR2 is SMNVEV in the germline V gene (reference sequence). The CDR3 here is CASKPGQGAHGYTF. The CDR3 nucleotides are TGTGCCAGCAAGCCGGGACAGGGCGCCCATGGCTACACCTTC.

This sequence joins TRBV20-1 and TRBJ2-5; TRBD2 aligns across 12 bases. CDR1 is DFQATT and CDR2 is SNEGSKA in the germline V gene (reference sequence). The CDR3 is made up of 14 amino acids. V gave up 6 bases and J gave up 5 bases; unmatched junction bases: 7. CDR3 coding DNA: TGCAGTGCAAACGGACTAGCGGGGCCCGAGACCCAGTACTTC. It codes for CSANGLAGPETQYF.

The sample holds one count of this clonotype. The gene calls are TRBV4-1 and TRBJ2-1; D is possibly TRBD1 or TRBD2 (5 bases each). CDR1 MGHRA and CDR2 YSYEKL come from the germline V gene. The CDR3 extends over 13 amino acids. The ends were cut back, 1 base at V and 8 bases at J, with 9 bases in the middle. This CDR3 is CASSQVQGDEQFF. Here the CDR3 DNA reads TGCGCCAGCAGCCAAGTCCAGGGAGATGAGCAGTTCTTC.

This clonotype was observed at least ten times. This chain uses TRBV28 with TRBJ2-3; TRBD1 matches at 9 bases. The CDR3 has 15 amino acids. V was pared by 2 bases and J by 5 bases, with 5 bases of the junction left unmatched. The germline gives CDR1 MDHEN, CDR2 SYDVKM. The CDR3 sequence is CASSLGGTGQDTQYF. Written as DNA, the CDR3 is TGTGCCAGCAGTTTAGGTGGGACAGGGCAAGATACGCAGTATTTT.

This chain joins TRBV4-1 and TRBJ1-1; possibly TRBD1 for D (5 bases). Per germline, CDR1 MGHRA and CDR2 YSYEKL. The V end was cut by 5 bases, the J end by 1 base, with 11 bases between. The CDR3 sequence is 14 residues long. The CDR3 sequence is CASSRGAENTEAFF. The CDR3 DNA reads TGCGCCAGCAGCAGAGGGGCAGAGAACACTGAAGCTTTCTTT.

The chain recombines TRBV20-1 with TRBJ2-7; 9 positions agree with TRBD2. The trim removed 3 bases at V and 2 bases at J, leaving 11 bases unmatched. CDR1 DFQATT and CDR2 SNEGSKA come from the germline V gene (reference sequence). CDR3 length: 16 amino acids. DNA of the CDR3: TGCAGTGCTAGGGATAGCGGGGGTCCCTTTCCCTACGAGCAGTACTTC. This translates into CSARDSGGPFPYEQYF.

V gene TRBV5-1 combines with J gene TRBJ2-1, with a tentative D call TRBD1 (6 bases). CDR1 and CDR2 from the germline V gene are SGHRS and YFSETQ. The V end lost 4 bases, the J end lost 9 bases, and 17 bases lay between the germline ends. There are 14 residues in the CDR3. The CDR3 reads CASSPQAGVGEQFF. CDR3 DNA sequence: TGCGCCAGCAGCCCACAGGCAGGGGTGGGTGAGCAGTTCTTC.

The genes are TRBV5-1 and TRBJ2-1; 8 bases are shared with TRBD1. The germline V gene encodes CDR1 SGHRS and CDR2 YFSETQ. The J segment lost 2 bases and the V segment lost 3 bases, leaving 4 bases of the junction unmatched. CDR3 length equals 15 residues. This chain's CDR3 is CASSSRQGPYNEQFF. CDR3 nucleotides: TGCGCCAGCAGCTCTAGACAGGGGCCCTACAATGAGCAGTTCTTC.

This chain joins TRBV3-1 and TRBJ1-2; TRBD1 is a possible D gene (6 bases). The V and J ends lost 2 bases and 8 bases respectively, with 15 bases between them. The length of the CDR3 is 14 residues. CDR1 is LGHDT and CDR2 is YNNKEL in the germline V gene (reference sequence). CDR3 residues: CASSQLQGGWGYTF. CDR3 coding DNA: TGTGCCAGCAGCCAACTACAGGGAGGTTGGGGCTACACCTTC.

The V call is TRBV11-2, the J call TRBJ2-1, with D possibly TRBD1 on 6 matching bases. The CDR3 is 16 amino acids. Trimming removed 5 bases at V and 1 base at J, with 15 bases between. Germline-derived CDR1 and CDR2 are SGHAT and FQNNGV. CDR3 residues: CASSALQGMSYNEQFF. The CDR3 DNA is TGTGCCAGCAGCGCTCTCCAGGGGATGTCCTACAATGAGCAGTTCTTC.

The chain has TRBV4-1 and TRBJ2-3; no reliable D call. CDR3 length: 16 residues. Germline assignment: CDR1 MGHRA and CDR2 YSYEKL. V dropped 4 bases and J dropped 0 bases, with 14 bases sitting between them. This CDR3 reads CASSLLAASSTDTQYF. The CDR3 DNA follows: TGCGCCAGCAGCCTGCTTGCGGCGTCTAGCACAGATACGCAGTATTTT.

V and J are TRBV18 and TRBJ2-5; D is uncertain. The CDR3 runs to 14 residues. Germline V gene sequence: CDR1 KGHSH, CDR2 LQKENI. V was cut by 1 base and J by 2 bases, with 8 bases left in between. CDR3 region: CASSPLSQQETQYF. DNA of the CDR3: TGTGCCAGCTCACCACTTTCACAGCAAGAGACCCAGTACTTC.

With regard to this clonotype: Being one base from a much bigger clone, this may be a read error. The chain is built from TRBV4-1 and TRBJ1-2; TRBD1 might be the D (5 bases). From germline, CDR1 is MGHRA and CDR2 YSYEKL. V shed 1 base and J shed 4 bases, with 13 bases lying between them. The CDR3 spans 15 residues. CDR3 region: CASSQVGDLLYGYTF. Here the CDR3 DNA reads TGCGCCAGCAGCCAAGTGGGGGATTTGCTCTATGGCTACACCTTC.

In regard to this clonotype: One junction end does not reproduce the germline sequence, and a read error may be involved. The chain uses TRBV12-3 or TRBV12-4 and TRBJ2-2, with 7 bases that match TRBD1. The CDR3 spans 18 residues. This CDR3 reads CASSLGSGQNENTGELFF. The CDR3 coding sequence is TGTGCCAGCAGCTTAGGATCGGGACAGAATGAGAACACCGGGGAGCTGTTTTTT.

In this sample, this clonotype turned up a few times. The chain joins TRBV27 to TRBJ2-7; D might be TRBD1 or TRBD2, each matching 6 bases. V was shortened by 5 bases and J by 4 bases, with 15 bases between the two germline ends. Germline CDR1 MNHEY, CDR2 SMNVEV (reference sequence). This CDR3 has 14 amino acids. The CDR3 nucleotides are TGTGCCAGCAGTCCCCAGACAGGAGGGTACGAGCAGTACTTC. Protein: CASSPQTGGYEQYF.

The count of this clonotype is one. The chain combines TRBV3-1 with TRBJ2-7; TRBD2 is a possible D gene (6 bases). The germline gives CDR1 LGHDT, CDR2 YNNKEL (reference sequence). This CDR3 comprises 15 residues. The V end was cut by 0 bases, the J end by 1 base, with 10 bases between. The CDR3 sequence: CASSQDGRGSYEQYF. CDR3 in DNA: TGTGCCAGCAGCCAAGACGGGCGGGGATCCTACGAGCAGTACTTC.

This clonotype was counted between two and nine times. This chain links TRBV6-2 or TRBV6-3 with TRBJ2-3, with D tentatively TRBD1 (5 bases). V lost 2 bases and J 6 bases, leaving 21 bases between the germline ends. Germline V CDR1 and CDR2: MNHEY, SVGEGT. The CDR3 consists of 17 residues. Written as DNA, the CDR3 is TGTGCCAGCAGTTACCCCAAATACAGGCTCTCCTCGGATACGCAGTATTTT. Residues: CASSYPKYRLSSDTQYF.

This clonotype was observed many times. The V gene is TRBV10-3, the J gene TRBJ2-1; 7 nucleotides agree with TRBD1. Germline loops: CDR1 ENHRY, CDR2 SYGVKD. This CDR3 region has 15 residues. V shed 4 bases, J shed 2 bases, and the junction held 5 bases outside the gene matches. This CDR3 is CAISVGTVTYNEQFF. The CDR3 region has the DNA TGTGCCATCAGTGTAGGGACAGTGACCTACAATGAGCAGTTCTTC.

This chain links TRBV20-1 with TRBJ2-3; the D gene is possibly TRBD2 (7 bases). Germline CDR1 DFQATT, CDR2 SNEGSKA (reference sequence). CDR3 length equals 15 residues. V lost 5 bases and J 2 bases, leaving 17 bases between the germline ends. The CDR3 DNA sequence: TGCAGTGCTCCGACGGCGGGGGCCTTCACAGATACGCAGTATTTT. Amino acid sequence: CSAPTAGAFTDTQYF.

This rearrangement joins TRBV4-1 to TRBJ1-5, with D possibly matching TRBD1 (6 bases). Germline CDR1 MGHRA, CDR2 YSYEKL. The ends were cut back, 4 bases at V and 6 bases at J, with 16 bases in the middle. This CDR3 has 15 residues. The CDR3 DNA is TGCGCCAGCAGCCTCCAGGGGAAGGCGGGTCAGCCCCAGCATTTT. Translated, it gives CASSLQGKAGQPQHF.

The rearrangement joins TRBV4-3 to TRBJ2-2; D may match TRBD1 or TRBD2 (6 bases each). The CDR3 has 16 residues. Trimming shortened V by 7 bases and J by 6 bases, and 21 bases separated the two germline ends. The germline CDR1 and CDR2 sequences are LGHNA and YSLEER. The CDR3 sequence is CASTSQPAGEAGELFF. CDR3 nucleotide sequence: TGCGCCAGCACCTCACAACCCGCAGGGGAGGCCGGGGAGCTGTTTTTT.